Listed here are 28 T cell receptor beta chains from one sample, sequenced in a study of blood T cell repertoires in COVID-19. Using immunoSEQ multiplex PCR, the repertoire was profiled, and TCRdb retains in-frame clones only, with some absent. The sample carries 65,000 to 70,000 clones, around 85% recorded once. Material: peripheral blood. These receptors originate from a woman over 75 with acute or convalescent COVID-19.

This clone showed up just once. V and J are TRBV28 and TRBJ2-5; tentatively, D is TRBD2 (6 bases). Germline CDR1 MDHEN, CDR2 SYDVKM. V was cut by 6 bases and J by 4 bases, with 12 bases left in between. CDR3 size: 13 residues. The CDR3 here is CASRRDFRETQYF. DNA for the CDR3: TGTGCCAGCAGGCGGGACTTCAGAGAGACCCAGTACTTC.

This rearrangement joins TRBV10-2 to TRBJ2-5, with 10 bases aligning to TRBD2. The CDR3 has 17 amino acids. The V segment lost 6 bases and the J segment 5 bases; nucleotides outside the gene matches: 15. CDR1 and CDR2 from the germline V gene are WSHSY and SAAADI. The CDR3 protein is CASSRTLAGEGRETQYF. The CDR3 DNA reads as TGCGCCAGCAGCCGGACCCTAGCGGGAGAGGGGCGGGAGACCCAGTACTTC.

This clone is a singleton in its sample. J is TRBJ2-1 and V is TRBV18; possibly TRBD1 for D (5 bases). Between the trimmed V and J ends, which lost 3 bases and 8 bases, there was a span of 11 bases. Germline V gene lookup returns CDR1 KGHSH and CDR2 LQKENI. The CDR3 is 13 amino acids. The CDR3 coding sequence is TGTGCCAGCTCACCGGCGACCAGGGATGAGCAGTTCTTC. The encoded protein is CASSPATRDEQFF.

CDR3 residues: CASSGSKQGARGYTF. Written as DNA, the CDR3 is TGTGCCAGCAGTGGAAGTAAACAGGGGGCAAGGGGCTACACCTTC. The chain recombines TRBV28 with TRBJ1-2; TRBD1 agrees at 9 bases. The germline V gene encodes CDR1 MDHEN and CDR2 SYDVKM. The trim removed 5 bases at V and 8 bases at J, leaving 12 bases unmatched. The CDR3 is 15 amino acids.

The V gene is TRBV28, the J gene TRBJ1-3; the D is unclear. The CDR3 runs 16 residues. V dropped 5 bases and J dropped 3 bases, with 17 bases sitting between them. Germline values: CDR1 MDHEN, CDR2 SYDVKM. The CDR3 nucleotides read TGTGCCAGCAGTCCAAATGGTCTGGGCAGTGGAAACACCATATATTTT. Its translation is CASSPNGLGSGNTIYF.

The chain has TRBV6-4 and TRBJ1-6; 8 bases are a match to TRBD1. CDR3 size: 19 residues. The germline CDR1 and CDR2 sequences are MRHNA and SNTAGT. Trimming removed 5 bases from V and 10 bases from J; junction bases left unmatched: 22. The CDR3 DNA sequence: TGTGCCAGCAGTCCCGGACAGGGCCGCACCCCCATGGAAGGATCACCCCTCCACTTT. It codes for CASSPGQGRTPMEGSPLHF.

This chain connects TRBV6-6 to TRBJ1-2; D remains unclear. Deletions cut 6 bases from V and 8 bases from J, with 16 bases between. This CDR3 spans 13 amino acids. Germline CDR1 reads MNHNY; CDR2 reads SVGAGI (reference sequence). The CDR3 sequence: CASSLGSLEGYTF. As DNA, the CDR3 is TGTGCCAGCAGCCTCGGGAGTTTGGAAGGCTACACCTTC.

This chain connects TRBV5-8 to TRBJ1-5; D is unresolved. Germline V gene lookup returns CDR1 SGHTS and CDR2 YDEGEE. V was trimmed by 4 bases and J by 0 bases, leaving 11 bases between them. The CDR3 covers 15 residues. The CDR3 DNA is TGTGCCAGCAGCGGGCGCTGGTCTAGCAATCAGCCCCAGCATTTT. It codes for CASSGRWSSNQPQHF.

In its sample, this clone was seen once. V and J are TRBV12-3 or TRBV12-4 and TRBJ1-1; 8 bases fit TRBD1. Trimming at V came to 5 bases and at J to 5 bases, leaving 4 bases not matched to a gene. CDR3 size: 13 residues. The CDR3 sequence: CASSPGGRTEAFF. CDR3 coding DNA: TGTGCCAGCAGTCCAGGGGGCCGAACTGAAGCTTTCTTT.

This chain links TRBV2 with TRBJ1-4; TRBD1 matches 7 bases. The V gene's germline CDR1 is SNHLY and CDR2 FYNNEI. V lost 6 bases, J lost 0 bases, and 4 bases stayed unmatched. This CDR3 has 15 residues. As DNA, the CDR3 is TGTGCCAGCAGGGGGACAGCCTCAACTAATGAAAAACTGTTTTTT. This gives the protein CASRGTASTNEKLFF.

The chain employs TRBV4-1 and TRBJ2-1; 9 nucleotides align to TRBD2. In germline, CDR1 is MGHRA, CDR2 YSYEKL. J gave up 7 bases and V 1 base, and 8 bases lay outside the gene matches. This CDR3 contains 16 residues. For the CDR3, the DNA is TGCGCCAGCAGCCAAGGGGGGACTAGCAGGTGGAATGAGCAGTTCTTC. It specifies CASSQGGTSRWNEQFF.

This chain uses TRBV6-6 with TRBJ1-5; D remains ambiguous. The V end lost 5 bases, the J end lost 0 bases, and 8 bases lay between the germline ends. Germline V lookup: CDR1 MNHNY, CDR2 SVGAGI (reference sequence). The CDR3 loop spans 14 amino acids. For the CDR3, the DNA is TGTGCCAGCAGTCCCGAGGGTAGCAATCAGCCCCAGCATTTT. Translating it yields CASSPEGSNQPQHF.

V usage is TRBV12-3 or TRBV12-4 and J usage is TRBJ2-7, with 10 bases lining up with TRBD2. This CDR3 is 13 amino acids long. V lost 6 bases, J lost 4 bases, and 3 bases stayed unmatched. In DNA form, the CDR3 reads TGTGCCAGCAGACCTAGCGGGAGTTACGAGCAGTACTTC. It is translated as CASRPSGSYEQYF.

The V and J genes are TRBV6-5 and TRBJ2-3, with D tentatively TRBD2 (5 bases). This CDR3 has 15 amino acids. Germline values: CDR1 MNHEY, CDR2 SVGAGI. V dropped 0 bases and J dropped 5 bases, with 12 bases sitting between them. The CDR3 spells CASSYSQPGVDTQYF. The CDR3 bases are TGTGCCAGCAGTTACTCTCAGCCCGGGGTAGATACGCAGTATTTT.

The chain joins TRBV13 to TRBJ2-7; possible D gene TRBD2, 6 bases. Germline loops: CDR1 PRHDT, CDR2 FYEKMQ (reference sequence). V shed 3 bases and J shed 2 bases, with 11 bases lying between them. This CDR3 is built from 14 residues. The DNA for the CDR3 is TGTGCCAGCAGCTTGTTCGGGGAGGCCTACGAGCAGTACTTC. It specifies CASSLFGEAYEQYF.

The chain joins TRBV27 to TRBJ2-3; D may be TRBD2 (6 bases). Trimming pared 3 bases from V and 5 bases from J, leaving 12 bases between. The CDR3 totals 14 residues. Germline assignment: CDR1 MNHEY and CDR2 SMNVEV (reference sequence). CDR3 amino acids: CASSFGGTVDTQYF. CDR3 coding DNA: TGTGCCAGCAGTTTTGGGGGGACCGTAGATACGCAGTATTTT.

The chain recombines TRBV5-1 with TRBJ1-6; D gene uncertain. The CDR3 consists of 17 residues. Trimming shortened V by 4 bases and J by 1 base, and 15 bases separated the two germline ends. CDR1 and CDR2 (germline): SGHRS, YFSETQ. DNA of the CDR3: TGCGCCAGCAGCCGGAACGGTGAGAGGTCCTATAATTCACCCCTCCACTTT. It is translated as CASSRNGERSYNSPLHF.

This chain links TRBV27 with TRBJ2-2; perhaps TRBD2 as D (6 bases). V lost 7 bases, J lost 5 bases, and 8 bases lay in between. Per the germline V gene, CDR1 is MNHEY and CDR2 is SMNVEV (reference sequence). The CDR3 sequence is 12 residues long. The CDR3, as DNA: TGTGCCAGCAATCGGGGGACCGGGGAGCTGTTTTTT. It translates to CASNRGTGELFF.

The rearrangement joins TRBV5-4 to TRBJ2-2; 8 bases agree with TRBD1. Germline values: CDR1 SGHNT, CDR2 YYREEE (reference sequence). V was pared by 3 bases and J by 1 base, with 5 bases of the junction left unmatched. This CDR3 has 16 residues. Here the CDR3 reads CASSSKGQGNTGELFF. The CDR3 nucleotides read TGTGCCAGCAGCTCCAAAGGACAGGGGAACACCGGGGAGCTGTTTTTT.

V usage is TRBV11-2 and J usage is TRBJ2-7; D perhaps matches TRBD1 (5 bases). V gave up 4 bases and J gave up 4 bases, with 20 bases separating them. In germline, CDR1 is SGHAT, CDR2 FQNNGV. The CDR3 length is 16 residues. The CDR3 sequence is CASSSGNVQERYEQYF. The CDR3 region has the DNA TGTGCCAGCAGCTCAGGGAATGTACAGGAAAGATACGAGCAGTACTTC.

J is TRBJ1-5 and V is TRBV3-1 (or the pseudogene TRBV3-2), with 7 bases matching TRBD1. This CDR3 spans 14 amino acids. V was clipped by 2 bases and J by 5 bases; unmatched bases: 3. The germline V gene encodes CDR1 LGHDT and CDR2 YNNKEL (reference sequence). The CDR3 sequence is CASSQRQGHQPQHF. The CDR3 DNA follows: TGTGCCAGCAGCCAAAGACAGGGACATCAGCCCCAGCATTTT.

V and J are TRBV27 and TRBJ1-5; D possibly corresponds to TRBD1 (5 bases). The CDR3 loop spans 15 amino acids. Trimming removed 6 bases at V and 5 bases at J, with 17 bases between. CDR1 and CDR2 from the germline V gene are MNHEY and SMNVEV (reference sequence). The CDR3 coding sequence is TGTGCCAGCAGCCCTTCGGGCGCAGGGTATCAGCCCCAGCATTTT. Its protein is CASSPSGAGYQPQHF.

The rearrangement uses TRBV6-6 and TRBJ1-4, with D maybe TRBD1 (6 bases). The length of the CDR3 is 13 residues. Germline assignment: CDR1 MNHNY and CDR2 SVGAGI (reference sequence). Between the trimmed V and J ends, which lost 5 bases and 8 bases, there was a span of 12 bases. For the CDR3, the DNA is TGTGCCAGCAGTATTACCACAGGGGAAAAACTGTTTTTT. Translation gives CASSITTGEKLFF.

The rearrangement uses TRBV2 and TRBJ1-3; D not certain. This CDR3 contains 12 residues. The V gene lost 6 bases and the J gene lost 1 base, with 4 bases spanning the gap. Germline CDR1 and CDR2: SNHLY and FYNNEI. DNA of the CDR3: TGTGCCAGCAGGCGTTCTGGAAACACCATATATTTT. It yields the protein CASRRSGNTIYF.

V gene TRBV7-2 combines with J gene TRBJ1-2; tentative D call: TRBD1 (6 bases). This CDR3 has 15 residues. Germline lookup yields CDR1 SGHTA and CDR2 FQGNSA. The V and J ends lost 5 bases and 2 bases respectively, with 15 bases between them. The CDR3 reads CASSRSTGPNYGYTF. Here the CDR3 DNA reads TGTGCCAGCAGCAGATCGACAGGACCAAACTATGGCTACACCTTC.

This clone occurred once. The gene calls are TRBV27 and TRBJ2-4, with 7 bases fitting TRBD1. Losses at the gene ends were 6 bases for V and 7 bases for J; bases not matched to a gene: 6. This CDR3 is built from 13 residues. The germline CDR1 and CDR2 sequences are MNHEY and SMNVEV (reference sequence). The CDR3 DNA sequence: TGTGCCAGCAGCGACAGGGCTGGGAACATTCAGTACTTC. It encodes CASSDRAGNIQYF.

This chain joins TRBV5-1 and TRBJ2-1; 7 positions match TRBD1. V gave up 7 bases and J gave up 9 bases; unmatched junction bases: 10. This CDR3 comprises 13 residues. Germline lookup yields CDR1 SGHRS and CDR2 YFSETQ. As DNA, the CDR3 is TGCGCCAGCGAACAGGGGTCGTTAGGTGAGCAGTTCTTC. Translated: CASEQGSLGEQFF.

The gene calls are TRBV19 and TRBJ1-4, with D unresolved. The CDR3 sequence is 14 residues long. Germline V gene data show CDR1 as LNHDA and CDR2 as SQIVND (reference sequence). V lost 2 bases, J lost 0 bases, and 4 bases lay in between. The CDR3 protein is CASSISATNEKLFF. Here the CDR3 DNA reads TGTGCCAGTAGTATATCTGCAACTAATGAAAAACTGTTTTTT.